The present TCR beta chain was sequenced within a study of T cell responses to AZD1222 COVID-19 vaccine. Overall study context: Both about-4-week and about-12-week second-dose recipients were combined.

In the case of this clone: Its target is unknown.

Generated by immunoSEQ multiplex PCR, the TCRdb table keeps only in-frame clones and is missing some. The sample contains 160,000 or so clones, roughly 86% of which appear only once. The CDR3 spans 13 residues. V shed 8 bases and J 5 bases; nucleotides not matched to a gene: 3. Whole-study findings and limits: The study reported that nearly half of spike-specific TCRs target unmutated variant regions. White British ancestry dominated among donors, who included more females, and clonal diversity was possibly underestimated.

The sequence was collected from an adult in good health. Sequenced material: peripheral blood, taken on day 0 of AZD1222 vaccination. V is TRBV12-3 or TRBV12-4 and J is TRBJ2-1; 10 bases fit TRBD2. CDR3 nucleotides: TGTGCCAGCGGGACTAGCGTCGACAATGAGCAGTTCTTC. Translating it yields CASGTSVDNEQFF.